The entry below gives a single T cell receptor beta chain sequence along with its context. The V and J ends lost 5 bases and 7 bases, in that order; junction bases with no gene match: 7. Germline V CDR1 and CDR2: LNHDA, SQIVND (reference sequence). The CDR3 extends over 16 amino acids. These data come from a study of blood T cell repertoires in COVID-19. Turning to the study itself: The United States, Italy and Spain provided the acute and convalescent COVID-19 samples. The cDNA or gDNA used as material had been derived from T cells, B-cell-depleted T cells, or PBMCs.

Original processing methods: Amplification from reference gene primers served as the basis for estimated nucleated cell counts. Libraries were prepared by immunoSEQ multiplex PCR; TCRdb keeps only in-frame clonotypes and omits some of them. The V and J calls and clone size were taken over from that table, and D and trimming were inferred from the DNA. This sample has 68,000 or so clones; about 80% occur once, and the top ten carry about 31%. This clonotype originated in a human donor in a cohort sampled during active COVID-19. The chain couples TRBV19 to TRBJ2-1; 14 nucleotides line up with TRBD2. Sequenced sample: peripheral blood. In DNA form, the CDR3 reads TGTGCCAGTAGTGTGACCGGGACTAGCGGGGGAAATGAGCAGTTCTTC. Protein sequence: CASSVTGTSGGNEQFF.